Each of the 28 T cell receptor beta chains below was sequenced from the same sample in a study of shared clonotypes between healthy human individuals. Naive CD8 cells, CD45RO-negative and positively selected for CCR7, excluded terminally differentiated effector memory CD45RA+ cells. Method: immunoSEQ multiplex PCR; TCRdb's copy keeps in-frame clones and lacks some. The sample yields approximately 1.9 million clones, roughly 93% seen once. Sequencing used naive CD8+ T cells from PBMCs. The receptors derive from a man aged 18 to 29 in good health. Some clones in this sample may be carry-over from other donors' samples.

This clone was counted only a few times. The CDR3 sequence: CASSSSRIGVNQPQHF. The DNA for the CDR3 is TGTGCCAGCAGCTCCTCTCGTATAGGGGTCAATCAGCCCCAGCATTTT. The chain is built from TRBV7-3 and TRBJ1-5, with D possibly matching TRBD1 (5 bases). V dropped 4 bases and J dropped 3 bases, with 16 bases sitting between them. CDR3 length: 16 amino acids. CDR1 SGHTA and CDR2 FQGTGA come from the germline V gene.

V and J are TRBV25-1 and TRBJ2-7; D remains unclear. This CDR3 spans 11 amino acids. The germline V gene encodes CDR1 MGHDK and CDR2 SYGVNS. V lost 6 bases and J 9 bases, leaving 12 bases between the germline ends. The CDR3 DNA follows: TGTGCCAGCAGAGATGGGATCGGGCAGTACTTC. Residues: CASRDGIGQYF.

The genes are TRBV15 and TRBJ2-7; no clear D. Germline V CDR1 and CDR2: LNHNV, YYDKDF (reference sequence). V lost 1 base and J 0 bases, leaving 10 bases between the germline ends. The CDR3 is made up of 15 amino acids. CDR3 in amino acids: CATSRVPRDSYEQYF. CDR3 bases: TGTGCCACCAGCAGAGTCCCTAGGGACTCCTACGAGCAGTACTTC.

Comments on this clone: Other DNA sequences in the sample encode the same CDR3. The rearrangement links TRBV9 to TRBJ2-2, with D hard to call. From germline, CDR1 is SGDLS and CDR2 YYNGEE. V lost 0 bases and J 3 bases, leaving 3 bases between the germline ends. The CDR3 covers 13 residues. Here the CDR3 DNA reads TGTGCCAGCAGCGTAGATGACACCGGGGAGCTGTTTTTT. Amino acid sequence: CASSVDDTGELFF.

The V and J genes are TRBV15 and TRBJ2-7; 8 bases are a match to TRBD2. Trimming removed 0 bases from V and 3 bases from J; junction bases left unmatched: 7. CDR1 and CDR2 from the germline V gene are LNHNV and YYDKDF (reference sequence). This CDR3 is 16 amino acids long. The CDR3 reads CATSRDYSGNFYEQYF. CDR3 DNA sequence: TGTGCCACCAGCAGAGATTATAGCGGGAATTTCTACGAGCAGTACTTC.

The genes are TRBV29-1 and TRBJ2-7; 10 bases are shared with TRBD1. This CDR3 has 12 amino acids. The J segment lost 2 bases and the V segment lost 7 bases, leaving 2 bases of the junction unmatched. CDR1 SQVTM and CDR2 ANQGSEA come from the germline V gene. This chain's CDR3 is CSGQGATYEQYF. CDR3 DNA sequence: TGCAGCGGACAGGGGGCCACCTACGAGCAGTACTTC.

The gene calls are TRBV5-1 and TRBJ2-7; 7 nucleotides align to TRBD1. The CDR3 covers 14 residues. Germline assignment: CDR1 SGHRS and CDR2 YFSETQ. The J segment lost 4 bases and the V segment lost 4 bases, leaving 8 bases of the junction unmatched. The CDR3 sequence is CASSALRDSYEQYF. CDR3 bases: TGCGCCAGCAGCGCCCTCCGGGACAGTTACGAGCAGTACTTC.

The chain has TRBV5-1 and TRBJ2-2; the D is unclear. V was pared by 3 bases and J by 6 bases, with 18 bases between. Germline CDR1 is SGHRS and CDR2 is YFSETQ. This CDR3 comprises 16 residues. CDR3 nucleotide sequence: TGCGCCAGCAGCTCCCCCAATGTGGGCCCTCCCGGGGAGCTGTTTTTT. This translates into CASSSPNVGPPGELFF.

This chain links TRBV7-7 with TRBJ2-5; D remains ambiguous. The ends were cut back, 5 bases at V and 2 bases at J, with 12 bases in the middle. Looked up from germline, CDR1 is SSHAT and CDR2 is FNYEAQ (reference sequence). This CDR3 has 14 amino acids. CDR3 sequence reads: CASSHPPLQETQYF. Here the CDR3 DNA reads TGTGCCAGCAGCCATCCCCCGCTTCAAGAGACCCAGTACTTC.

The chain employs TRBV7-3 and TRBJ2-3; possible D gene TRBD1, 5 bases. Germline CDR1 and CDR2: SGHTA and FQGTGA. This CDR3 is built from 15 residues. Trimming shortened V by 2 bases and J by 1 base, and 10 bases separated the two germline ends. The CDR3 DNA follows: TGTGCCAGCAGCTTAGCAGGGAAGGGCACAGATACGCAGTATTTT. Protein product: CASSLAGKGTDTQYF.

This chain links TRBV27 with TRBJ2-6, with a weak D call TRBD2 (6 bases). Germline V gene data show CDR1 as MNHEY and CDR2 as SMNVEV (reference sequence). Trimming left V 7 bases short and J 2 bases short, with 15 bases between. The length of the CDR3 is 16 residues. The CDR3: CASTFIAGTGANVLTF. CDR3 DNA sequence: TGTGCCAGCACCTTTATTGCGGGGACTGGGGCCAACGTCCTGACTTTC.

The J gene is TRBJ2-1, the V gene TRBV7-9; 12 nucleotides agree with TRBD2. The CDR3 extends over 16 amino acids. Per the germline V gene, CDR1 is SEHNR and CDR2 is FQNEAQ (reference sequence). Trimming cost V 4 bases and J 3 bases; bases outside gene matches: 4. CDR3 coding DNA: TGTGCCAGCAGCTCCGGACTAGCGGGGTACTACAATGAGCAGTTCTTC. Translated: CASSSGLAGYYNEQFF. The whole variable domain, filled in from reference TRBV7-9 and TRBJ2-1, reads DTGVSQNPRHKITKRGQNVTFRCDPISEHNRLYWYRQTLGQGPEFLTYFQNEAQLEKSRLLSDRFSAERPKGSFSTLEIQRTEQGDSAMYLCASSSGLAGYYNEQFFGPGTRLTVL.

DNA of the CDR3: TGTGCCAGCAGGTCTACTAGCGGGAGTTTCGCAGATACGCAGTATTTT. It codes for CASRSTSGSFADTQYF. J is TRBJ2-3 and V is TRBV7-8; 11 bases are shared with TRBD2. CDR1 and CDR2 from the germline V gene are SGHVS and FQNEAQ. The CDR3 totals 16 residues. The ends lost 6 bases at V and 4 bases at J; junction bases unmatched: 9. Complete variable domain (other parts from reference TRBV7-8 and TRBJ2-3): GAGVSQSPRYKVAKRGQDVALRCDPISGHVSLFWYQQALGQGPEFLTYFQNEAQLDKSGLPSDRFFAERPEGSVSTLKIQRTQQEDSAVYLCASRSTSGSFADTQYFGPGTRLTVL.

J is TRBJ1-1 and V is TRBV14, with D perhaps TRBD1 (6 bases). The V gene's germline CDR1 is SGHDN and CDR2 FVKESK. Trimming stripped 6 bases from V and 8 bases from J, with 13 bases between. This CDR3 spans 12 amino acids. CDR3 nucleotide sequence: TGTGCCAGCAGTTATGGGGGCTTCGAAGCTTTCTTT. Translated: CASSYGGFEAFF.

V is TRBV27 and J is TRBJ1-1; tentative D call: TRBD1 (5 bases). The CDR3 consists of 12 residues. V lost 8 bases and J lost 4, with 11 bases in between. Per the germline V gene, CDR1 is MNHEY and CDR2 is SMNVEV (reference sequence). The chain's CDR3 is CASHRLGTEAFF. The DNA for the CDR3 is TGTGCCAGCCACAGGTTGGGCACTGAAGCTTTCTTT.

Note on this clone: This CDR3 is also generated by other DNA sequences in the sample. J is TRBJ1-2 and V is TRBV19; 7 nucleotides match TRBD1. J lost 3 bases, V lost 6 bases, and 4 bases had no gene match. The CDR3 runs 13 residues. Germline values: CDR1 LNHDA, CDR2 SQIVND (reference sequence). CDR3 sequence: CASRTGTDYGYTF. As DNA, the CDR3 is TGTGCCAGTAGAACCGGGACAGACTATGGCTACACCTTC.

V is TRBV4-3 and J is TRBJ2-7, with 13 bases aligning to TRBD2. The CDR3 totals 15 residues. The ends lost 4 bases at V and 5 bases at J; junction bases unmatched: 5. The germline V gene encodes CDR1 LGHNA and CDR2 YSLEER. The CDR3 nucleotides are TGCGCCAGCAGCCGCGGACTAGCGGGAGCTAACGAGCAGTACTTC. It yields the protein CASSRGLAGANEQYF.

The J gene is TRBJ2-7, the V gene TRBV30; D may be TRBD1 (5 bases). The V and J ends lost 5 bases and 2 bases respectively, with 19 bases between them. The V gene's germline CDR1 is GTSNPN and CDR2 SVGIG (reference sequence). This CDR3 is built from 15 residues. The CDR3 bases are TGTGCCTGGCGAGGCTGGGGCACAATGACCTACGAGCAGTACTTC. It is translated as CAWRGWGTMTYEQYF.

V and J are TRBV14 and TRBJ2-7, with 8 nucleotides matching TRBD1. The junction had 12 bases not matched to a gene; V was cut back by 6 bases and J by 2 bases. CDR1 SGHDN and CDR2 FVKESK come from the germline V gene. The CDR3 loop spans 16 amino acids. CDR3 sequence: CASSPGLRGRTYEQYF. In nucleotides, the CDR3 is TGTGCCAGCAGTCCTGGTCTCAGGGGGCGAACCTACGAGCAGTACTTC.

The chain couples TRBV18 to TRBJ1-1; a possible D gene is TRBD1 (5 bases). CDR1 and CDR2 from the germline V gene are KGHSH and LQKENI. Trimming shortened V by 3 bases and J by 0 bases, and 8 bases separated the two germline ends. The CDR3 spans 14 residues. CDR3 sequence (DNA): TGTGCCAGCTCACCTGGGACGGTGAACACTGAAGCTTTCTTT. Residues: CASSPGTVNTEAFF.

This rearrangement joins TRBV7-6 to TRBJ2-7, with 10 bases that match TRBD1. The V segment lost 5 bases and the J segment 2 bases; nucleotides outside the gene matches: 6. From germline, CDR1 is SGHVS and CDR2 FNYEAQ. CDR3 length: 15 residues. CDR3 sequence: CASSHPGTGAYEQYF. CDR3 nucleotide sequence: TGTGCCAGCAGCCATCCCGGGACAGGGGCCTACGAGCAGTACTTC.

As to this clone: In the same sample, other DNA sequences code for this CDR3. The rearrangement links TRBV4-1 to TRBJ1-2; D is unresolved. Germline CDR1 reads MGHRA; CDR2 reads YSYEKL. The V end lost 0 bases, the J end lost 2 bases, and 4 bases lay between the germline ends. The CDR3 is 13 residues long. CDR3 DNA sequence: TGCGCCAGCAGCCAAGATTTGAACTATGGCTACACCTTC. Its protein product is CASSQDLNYGYTF.

The CDR3 coding sequence is TGTGCCAGCAGTTACGGGCAGGGCGAGAAGAACACTGAAGCTTTCTTT. Protein sequence: CASSYGQGEKNTEAFF. The rearrangement uses TRBV6-5 and TRBJ1-1; a weak D match, TRBD1 (5 bases). The ends were cut back, 2 bases at V and 1 base at J, with 14 bases in the middle. CDR3 length equals 16 residues. Germline CDR1 MNHEY, CDR2 SVGAGI.

The CDR3 nucleotides are TGTGCCAGCAGCTTAGACCACCACAGGGAAGGGAACACTGAAGCTTTCTTT. Its translation is CASSLDHHREGNTEAFF. The chain recombines TRBV11-2 with TRBJ1-1; maybe TRBD1 (6 bases). The CDR3 is made up of 17 amino acids. Germline V gene sequence: CDR1 SGHAT, CDR2 FQNNGV. The V gene lost 0 bases and the J gene lost 1 base, with 15 bases spanning the gap.

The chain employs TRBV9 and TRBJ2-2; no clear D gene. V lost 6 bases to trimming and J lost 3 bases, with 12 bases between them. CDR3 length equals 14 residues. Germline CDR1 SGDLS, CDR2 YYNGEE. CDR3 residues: CASNIGLDTGELFF. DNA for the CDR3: TGTGCCAGCAATATAGGCCTAGACACCGGGGAGCTGTTTTTT.

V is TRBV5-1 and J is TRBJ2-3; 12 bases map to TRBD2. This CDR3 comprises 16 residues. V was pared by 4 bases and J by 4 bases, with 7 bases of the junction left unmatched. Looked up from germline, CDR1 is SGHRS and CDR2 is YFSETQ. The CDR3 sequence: CASSPSLAGGSDTQYF. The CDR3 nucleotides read TGCGCCAGCAGCCCGTCCCTAGCGGGAGGGTCAGATACGCAGTATTTT.

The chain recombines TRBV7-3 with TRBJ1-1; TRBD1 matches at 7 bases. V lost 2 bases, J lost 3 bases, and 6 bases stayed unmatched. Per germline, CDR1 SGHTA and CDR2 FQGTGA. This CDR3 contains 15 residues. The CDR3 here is CASSLYGRGDTEAFF. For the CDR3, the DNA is TGTGCCAGCAGCTTATATGGCAGGGGGGACACTGAAGCTTTCTTT.

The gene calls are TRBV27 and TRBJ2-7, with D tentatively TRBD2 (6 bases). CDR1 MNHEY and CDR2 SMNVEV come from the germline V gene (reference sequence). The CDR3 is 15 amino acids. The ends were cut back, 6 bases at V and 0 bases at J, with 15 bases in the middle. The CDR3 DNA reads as TGTGCCAGCAGCCCGGTTGGGGGGTTCTCCTACGAGCAGTACTTC. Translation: CASSPVGGFSYEQYF.